Sequencing of this T cell receptor (beta chain) was carried out in a study of blood T cell repertoires in COVID-19. V lost 2 bases to trimming and J lost 3 bases; unmatched junction nucleotides: 6. CDR1 and CDR2 (germline): SGHDT, YYEEEE. CDR3 length: 16 residues. In the authors' workflow: Scientists estimated how many nucleated cells there were by amplifying reference gene primers. TCRdb's table, derived via immunoSEQ multiplex PCR, lists solely in-frame clones and lacks some. V, J and clone size are taken as reported in that table, and D and trimming were inferred from the DNA itself. Seen here are roughly 260,000 clones, around nine tenths observed once, and the top ten hold 2.6%. Participant age was about 18 to 100 years, and participants resided in approximately 24 US areas. Two consecutive negative NP/OP PCR tests, clearance, or resolved symptoms defined Cohort 3 recovery.

Specimen: PBMCs or T cells enriched from blood (not recorded which). This sequence originates from a woman aged 18 to 35 who had recovered from COVID-19. This sequence joins TRBV5-6 and TRBJ1-1; 11 bases fit TRBD1. The CDR3 spells CASSFLDRGRDTEAFF. CDR3 coding DNA: TGTGCCAGCAGCTTTCTGGACAGGGGGCGCGACACTGAAGCTTTCTTT.